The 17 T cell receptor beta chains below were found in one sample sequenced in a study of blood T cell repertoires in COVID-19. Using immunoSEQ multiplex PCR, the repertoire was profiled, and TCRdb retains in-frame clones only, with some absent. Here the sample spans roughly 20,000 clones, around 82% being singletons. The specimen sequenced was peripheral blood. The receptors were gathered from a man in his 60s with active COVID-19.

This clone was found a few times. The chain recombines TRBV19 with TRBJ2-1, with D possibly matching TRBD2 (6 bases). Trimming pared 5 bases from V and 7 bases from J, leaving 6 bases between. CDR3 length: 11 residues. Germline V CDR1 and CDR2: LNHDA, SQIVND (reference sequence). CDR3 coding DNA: TGTGCCAGTAGTCGGGGGAATGAGCAGTTCTTC. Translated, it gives CASSRGNEQFF.

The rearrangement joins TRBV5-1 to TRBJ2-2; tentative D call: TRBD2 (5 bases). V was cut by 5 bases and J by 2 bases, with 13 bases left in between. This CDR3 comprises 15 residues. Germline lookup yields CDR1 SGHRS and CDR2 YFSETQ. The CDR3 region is CASSRERQNTGELFF. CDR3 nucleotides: TGCGCCAGCAGTCGGGAAAGACAAAACACCGGGGAGCTGTTTTTT.

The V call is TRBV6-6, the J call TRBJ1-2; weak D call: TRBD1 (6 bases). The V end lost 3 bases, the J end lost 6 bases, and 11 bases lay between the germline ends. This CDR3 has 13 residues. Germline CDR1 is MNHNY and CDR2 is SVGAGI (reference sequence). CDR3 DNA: TGTGCCAGCAGTTATGGGCCAGGGGATGGCTACACCTTC. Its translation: CASSYGPGDGYTF.

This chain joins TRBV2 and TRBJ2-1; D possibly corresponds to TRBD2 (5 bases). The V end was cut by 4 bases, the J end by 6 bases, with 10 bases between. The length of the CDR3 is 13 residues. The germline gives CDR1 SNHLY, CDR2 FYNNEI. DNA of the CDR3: TGTGCCAGCAGTGTTTGGAGGTCCAATGAGCAGTTCTTC. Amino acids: CASSVWRSNEQFF.

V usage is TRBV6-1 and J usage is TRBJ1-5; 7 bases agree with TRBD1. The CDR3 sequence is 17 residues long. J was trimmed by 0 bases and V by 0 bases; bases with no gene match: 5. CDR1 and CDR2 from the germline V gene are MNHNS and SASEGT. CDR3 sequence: CASSEAAGGYSNQPQHF. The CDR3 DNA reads TGTGCCAGCAGTGAAGCAGCAGGGGGGTATAGCAATCAGCCCCAGCATTTT.

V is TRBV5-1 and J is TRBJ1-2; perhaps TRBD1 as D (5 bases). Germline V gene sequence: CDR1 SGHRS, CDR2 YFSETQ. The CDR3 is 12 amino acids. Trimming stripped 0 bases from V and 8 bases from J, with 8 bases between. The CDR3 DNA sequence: TGCGCCAGCAGCTTGGAGGGGTTCGGCTACACCTTC. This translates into CASSLEGFGYTF.

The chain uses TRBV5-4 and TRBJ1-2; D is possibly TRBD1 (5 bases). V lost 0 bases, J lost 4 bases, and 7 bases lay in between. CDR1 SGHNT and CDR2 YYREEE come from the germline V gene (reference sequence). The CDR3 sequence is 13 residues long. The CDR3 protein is CASSLDRTYGYTF. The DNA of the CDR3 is TGTGCCAGCAGCTTGGACAGGACCTATGGCTACACCTTC.

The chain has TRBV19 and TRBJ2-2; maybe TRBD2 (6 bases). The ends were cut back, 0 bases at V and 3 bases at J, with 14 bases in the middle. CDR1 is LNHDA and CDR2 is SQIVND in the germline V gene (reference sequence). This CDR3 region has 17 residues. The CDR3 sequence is CASSIDVGTSYTGELFF. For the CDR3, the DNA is TGTGCCAGTAGTATAGATGTAGGGACTTCGTACACCGGGGAGCTGTTTTTT.

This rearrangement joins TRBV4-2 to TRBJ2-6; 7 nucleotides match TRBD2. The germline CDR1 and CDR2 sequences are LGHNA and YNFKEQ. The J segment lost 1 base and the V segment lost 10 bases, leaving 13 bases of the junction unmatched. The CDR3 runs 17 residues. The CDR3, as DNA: TGTGCCACTAAGGGGCGGGAGATAATGTCTGGGGCCAACGTCCTGACTTTC. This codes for CATKGREIMSGANVLTF.

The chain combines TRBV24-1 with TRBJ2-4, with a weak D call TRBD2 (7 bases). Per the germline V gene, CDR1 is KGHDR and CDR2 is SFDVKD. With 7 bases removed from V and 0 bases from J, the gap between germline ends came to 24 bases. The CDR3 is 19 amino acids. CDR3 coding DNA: TGTGCCACCAGGACCCCAGTGGGGGGGCCGGAGGTAGCCAAAAACATTCAGTACTTC. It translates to CATRTPVGGPEVAKNIQYF.

CDR3 region: CASSWGNTGELFF. The CDR3, as DNA: TGTGCCAGCAGTTGGGGCAACACCGGGGAGCTGTTTTTT. The chain has TRBV6-2 or TRBV6-3 and TRBJ2-2, with a tentative D call TRBD1 (5 bases). Germline loops: CDR1 MNHEY, CDR2 SVGEGT. The CDR3 extends over 13 amino acids. V lost 4 bases and J lost 2, with 5 bases in between.

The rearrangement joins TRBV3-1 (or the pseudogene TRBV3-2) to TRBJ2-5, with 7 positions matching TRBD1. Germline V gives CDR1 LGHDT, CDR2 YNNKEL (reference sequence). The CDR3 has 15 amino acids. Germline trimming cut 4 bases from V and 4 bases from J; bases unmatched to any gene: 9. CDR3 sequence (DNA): TGTGCCAGCAGCCCCCTGACAGGGAACGTAGAGACCCAGTACTTC. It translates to CASSPLTGNVETQYF.

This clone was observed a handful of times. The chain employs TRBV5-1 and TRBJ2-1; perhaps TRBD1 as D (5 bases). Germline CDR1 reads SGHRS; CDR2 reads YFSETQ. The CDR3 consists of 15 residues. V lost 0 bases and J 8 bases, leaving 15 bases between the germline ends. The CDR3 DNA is TGCGCCAGCAGCTTGGCCGACGTAGGGGTAGATGAGCAGTTCTTC. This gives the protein CASSLADVGVDEQFF.

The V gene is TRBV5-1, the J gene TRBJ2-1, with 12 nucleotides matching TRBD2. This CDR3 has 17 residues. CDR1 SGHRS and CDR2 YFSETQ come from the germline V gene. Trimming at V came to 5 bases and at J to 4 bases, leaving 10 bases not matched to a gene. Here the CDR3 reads CASSPGLAGHGYNEQFF. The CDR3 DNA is TGCGCCAGCAGTCCCGGACTAGCGGGACATGGTTACAATGAGCAGTTCTTC.

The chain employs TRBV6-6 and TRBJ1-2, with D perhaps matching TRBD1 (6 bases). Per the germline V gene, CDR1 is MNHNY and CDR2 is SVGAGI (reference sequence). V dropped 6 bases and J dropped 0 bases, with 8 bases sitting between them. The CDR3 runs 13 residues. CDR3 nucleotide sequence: TGTGCCAGCAGGACAGGAACTAACTATGGCTACACCTTC. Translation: CASRTGTNYGYTF.

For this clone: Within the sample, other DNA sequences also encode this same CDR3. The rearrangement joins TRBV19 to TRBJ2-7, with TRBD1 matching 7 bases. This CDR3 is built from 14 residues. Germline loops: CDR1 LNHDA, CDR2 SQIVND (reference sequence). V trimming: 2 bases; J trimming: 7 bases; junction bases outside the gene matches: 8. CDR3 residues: CASSILGQQYEQYF. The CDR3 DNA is TGTGCCAGTAGTATATTGGGACAGCAATATGAGCAGTACTTC.

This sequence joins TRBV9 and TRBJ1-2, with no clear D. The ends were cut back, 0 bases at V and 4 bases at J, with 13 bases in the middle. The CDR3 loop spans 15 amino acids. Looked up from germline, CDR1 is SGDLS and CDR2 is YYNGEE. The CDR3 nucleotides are TGTGCCAGCAGCGTAGGACCCACAGCCTCCTATGGCTACACCTTC. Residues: CASSVGPTASYGYTF.